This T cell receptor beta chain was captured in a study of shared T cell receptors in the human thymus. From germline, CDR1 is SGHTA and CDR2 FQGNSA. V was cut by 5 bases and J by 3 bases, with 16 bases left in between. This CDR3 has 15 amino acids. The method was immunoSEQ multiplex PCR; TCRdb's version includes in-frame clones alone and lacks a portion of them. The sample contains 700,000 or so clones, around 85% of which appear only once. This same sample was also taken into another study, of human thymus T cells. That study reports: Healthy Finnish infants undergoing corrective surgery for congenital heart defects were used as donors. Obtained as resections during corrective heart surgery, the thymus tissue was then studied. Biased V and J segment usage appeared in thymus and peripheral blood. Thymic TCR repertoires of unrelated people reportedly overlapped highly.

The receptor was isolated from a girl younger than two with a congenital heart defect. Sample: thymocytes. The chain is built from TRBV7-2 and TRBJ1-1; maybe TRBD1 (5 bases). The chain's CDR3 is CASSDLIGVHTEAFF. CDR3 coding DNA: TGTGCCAGCAGCGACCTTATAGGGGTACACACTGAAGCTTTCTTT.